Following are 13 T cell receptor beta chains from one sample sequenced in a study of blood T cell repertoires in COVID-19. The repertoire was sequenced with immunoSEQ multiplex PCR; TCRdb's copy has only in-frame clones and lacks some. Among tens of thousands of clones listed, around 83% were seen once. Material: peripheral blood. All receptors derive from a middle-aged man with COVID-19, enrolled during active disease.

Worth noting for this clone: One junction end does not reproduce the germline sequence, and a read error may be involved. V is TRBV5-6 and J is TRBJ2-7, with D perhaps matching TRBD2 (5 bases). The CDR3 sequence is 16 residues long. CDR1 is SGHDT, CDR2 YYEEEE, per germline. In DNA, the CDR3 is TGTGCCAGCAGTTTGGGCCTGCCGGGGAGCTCCTACGAGCAGTACTTC. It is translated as CASSLGLPGSSYEQYF.

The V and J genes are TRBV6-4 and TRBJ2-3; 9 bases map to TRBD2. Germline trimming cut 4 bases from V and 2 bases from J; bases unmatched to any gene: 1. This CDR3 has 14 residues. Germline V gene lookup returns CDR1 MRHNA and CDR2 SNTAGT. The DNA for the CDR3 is TGTGCCAGCAGTGCGGGACTAGCCACAGATACGCAGTATTTT. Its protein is CASSAGLATDTQYF.

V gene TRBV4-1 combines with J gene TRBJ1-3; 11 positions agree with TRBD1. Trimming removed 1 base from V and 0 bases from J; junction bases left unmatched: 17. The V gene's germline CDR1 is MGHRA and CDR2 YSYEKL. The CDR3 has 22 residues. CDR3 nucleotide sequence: TGCGCCAGCAGCCAAGGGCTCATCGGGACAGGGGGGTTGATTAGCTCTGGAAACACCATATATTTT. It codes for CASSQGLIGTGGLISSGNTIYF.

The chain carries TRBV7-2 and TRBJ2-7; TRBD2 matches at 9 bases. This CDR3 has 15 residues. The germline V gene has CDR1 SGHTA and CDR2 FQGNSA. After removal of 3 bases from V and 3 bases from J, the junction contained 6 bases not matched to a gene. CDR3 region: CASSLLSGGVYEQYF. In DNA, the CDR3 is TGTGCCAGCAGCTTGCTTAGCGGGGGAGTCTACGAGCAGTACTTC.

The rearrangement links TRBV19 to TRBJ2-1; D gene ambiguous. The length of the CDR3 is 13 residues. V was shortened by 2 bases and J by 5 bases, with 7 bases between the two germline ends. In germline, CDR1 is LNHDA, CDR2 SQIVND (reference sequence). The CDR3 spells CASSILNHNEQFF. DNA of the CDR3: TGTGCCAGTAGTATACTTAATCACAATGAGCAGTTCTTC.

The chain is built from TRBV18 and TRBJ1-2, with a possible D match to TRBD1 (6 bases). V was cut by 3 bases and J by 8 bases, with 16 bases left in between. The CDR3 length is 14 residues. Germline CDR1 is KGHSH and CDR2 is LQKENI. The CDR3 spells CASSPAGAFIGYTF. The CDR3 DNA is TGTGCCAGCTCACCGGCAGGGGCGTTTATAGGCTACACCTTC.

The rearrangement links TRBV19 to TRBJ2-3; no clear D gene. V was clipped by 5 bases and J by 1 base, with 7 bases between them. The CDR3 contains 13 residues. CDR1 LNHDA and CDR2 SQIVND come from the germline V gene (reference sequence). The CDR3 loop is CASSWAGTDTQYF. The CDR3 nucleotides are TGTGCCAGTAGTTGGGCAGGCACAGATACGCAGTATTTT.

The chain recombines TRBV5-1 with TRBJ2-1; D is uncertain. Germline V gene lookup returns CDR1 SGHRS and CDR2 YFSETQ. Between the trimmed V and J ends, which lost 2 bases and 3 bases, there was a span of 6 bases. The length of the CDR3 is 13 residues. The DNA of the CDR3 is TGCGCCAGCAGCTTTCGCAGCTACAATGAGCAGTTCTTC. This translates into CASSFRSYNEQFF.

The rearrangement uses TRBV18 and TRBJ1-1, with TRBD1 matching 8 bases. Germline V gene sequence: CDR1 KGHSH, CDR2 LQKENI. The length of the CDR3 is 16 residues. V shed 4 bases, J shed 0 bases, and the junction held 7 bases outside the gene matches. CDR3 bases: TGTGCCAGCTCACAAATGACAGGGGAGGTGAACACTGAAGCTTTCTTT. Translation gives CASSQMTGEVNTEAFF.

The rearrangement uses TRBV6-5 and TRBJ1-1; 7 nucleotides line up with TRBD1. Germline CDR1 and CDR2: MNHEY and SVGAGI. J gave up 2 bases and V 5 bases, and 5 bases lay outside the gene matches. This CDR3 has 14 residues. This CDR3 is CASSRGQTNTEAFF. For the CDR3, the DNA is TGTGCCAGCAGTCGGGGACAGACTAACACTGAAGCTTTCTTT.

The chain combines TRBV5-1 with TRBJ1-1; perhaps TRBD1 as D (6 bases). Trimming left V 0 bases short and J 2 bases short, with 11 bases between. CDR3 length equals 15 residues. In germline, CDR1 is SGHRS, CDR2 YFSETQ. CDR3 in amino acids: CASSLAMDSNTEAFF. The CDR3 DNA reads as TGCGCCAGCAGCTTGGCCATGGACAGCAACACTGAAGCTTTCTTT.

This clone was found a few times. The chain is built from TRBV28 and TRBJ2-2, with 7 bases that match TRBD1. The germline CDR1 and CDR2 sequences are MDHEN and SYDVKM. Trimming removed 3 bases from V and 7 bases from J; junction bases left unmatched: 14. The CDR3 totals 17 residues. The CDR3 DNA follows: TGTGCCAGCAGTTTTCAGCCGCCGAGGGGGCAGGGCGGGGAGCTGTTTTTT. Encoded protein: CASSFQPPRGQGGELFF.

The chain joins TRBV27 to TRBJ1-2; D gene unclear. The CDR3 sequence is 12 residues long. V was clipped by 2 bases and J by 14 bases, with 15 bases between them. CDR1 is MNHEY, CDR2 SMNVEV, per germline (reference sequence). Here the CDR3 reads CASSLNSAGLTF. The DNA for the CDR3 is TGTGCCAGCAGTTTAAACAGTGCGGGATTAACCTTC.